This section outlines one TCR beta chain sequence together with its context. Its target antigen remains unknown. No base qualities exist here, and no much larger clone lies one base off it. This sample is drawn from a study of a mutant IDH1 vaccine in newly diagnosed glioma (dated by TCRdb to the early 2020s). In the study overall: Of the 32 patients who were treated, around 62% were male and around 40% were female, and the mean age was about 37 years. Prior to enrollment, standard therapy consisting of radiotherapy alone, temozolomide alone, or radiochemotherapy with temozolomide had been administered to patients, with the combination being received by most patients. Six visits were used for peripheral blood collection: V03 (baseline), V05, V07, V10, V12 and V13. Longitudinal TCRB deep sequencing was done for 20 to 25 treated patients, wherever samples were available for exploratory analyses. Broader findings and caveats from the paper: No apparent relationship was observed between pseudoprogression and alterations in the top peripheral T cell clonotypes detected by TCRB sequencing. Selection of PBMC samples for TCRB deep sequencing was based on availability. Across multiple MHC alleles, vaccine-induced immune responses were seen in approximately 93% of patients. According to the authors, sample limitations meant that analyses of patient blood samples could not be reproduced.

Trimming removed 5 bases from V and 8 bases from J, leaving 15 bases between the germline ends. The germline V gene sets CDR1 to SGHTA and CDR2 to FQGNSA. From its cysteine to its phenylalanine, the CDR3 spans 13 amino acids. The kept DNA is CDR3 alone, 39 bases in frame from the first base. Read against the paper, the sample's time point label means: baseline, week 1 (first vaccination visit). The sample's treatment or condition, from its label and the paper: pre-vaccination baseline after standard-of-care therapy. All donors had newly diagnosed IDH1-mutant astrocytomas of WHO grade 3 or 4 that showed loss of nuclear ATRX. The samples were drawn from NOA16, a multicentre, single-arm, open-label phase I trial in Germany that tested a mutant IDH1 peptide vaccine in humans for the first time. Visit V03 blood draws served as the baseline sample for immunogenicity testing. Genomic DNA for TCRB sequencing was extracted from EDTA blood using the DNeasy Blood and Tissue Kit.

The protocol used for the library was the immunoSEQ multiplex PCR assay. Following the manufacturer's protocol, the hsTCRB Kit was used to amplify rearranged TCR beta chain sequences. Sequencing of TCRB libraries was carried out on an Illumina MiSeq. The authors' pipeline ran thus. Demultiplexing, trimming and gene mapping were performed with the kit vendor's proprietary platform. TCRdb stores this immuneACCESS table with in-frame sequences only. Part of the clones is absent; in the studies checked, under half of the shortfall reflects unresolved V genes, and no reason is known for the rest. D and trimming come from the DNA, and the V and J calls and clone size come from that table. The sample profile shows 50,000 to 65,000 clones; 70% to 80% of them were found once. Around 1.9% of the sample is held by the ten biggest clonotypes.

The sequence came from a woman aged 40 to 55 with glioma. Sequencing used PBMCs, obtained from a glioma patient treated with radiotherapy, temozolomide or both. This chain is built from TRBV7-2 and TRBJ1-2; a tentative D match to TRBD1 spans 6 bases. The CDR3 region: CASSPGQYVGYTF. The DNA reads TGTGCCAGCAGCCCCGGACAGTATGTGGGCTACACCTTC.